This T cell receptor (beta chain) was found in a study of regulatory T cells in long-lasting Graves disease. Overall study findings and caveats: Persistent patients shared more public clonotypes (approximately 2,700) than newly diagnosed patients (966).

Arm-PCR of CDR3 regions with iRepertoire HTBI primers generated TCR beta libraries. TCRdb re-called the multiplex PCR reads through MiXCR, storing one row per CDR3 protein. The sample has about 380,000 distinct CDR3 sequences, about a sixth seen once. Regarding time point: newly diagnosed GD, antithyroid drugs for less than 3 months. PBMCs were the source of the RNA used for TCR sequencing. The CDR3 contains 15 residues. Germline loops: CDR1 SGHTA, CDR2 FQGNSA. Deletions cut 1 base from V and 3 bases from J, with 7 bases between. In this sample, this clonotype turned up many times. Antigen unknown. This chain links TRBV7-2 with TRBJ2-6; D uncertain. The sample consisted of peripheral blood mononuclear cells (PBMCs), taken at new diagnosis, from a patient treated with antithyroid drugs. The sequence was obtained from a female donor with Graves disease. CDR3 protein: CASSLVGGGANVLTF. DNA for the CDR3: TGTGCCAGCAGCTTAGTTGGTGGTGGGGCCAACGTCCTGACTTTC.